What follows are 2 T cell receptor beta chains derived from one specimen sequenced in a study of technical replicates of blood from a few donors. Data came from immunoSEQ multiplex PCR; TCRdb stores just in-frame clones and leaves some out. The table shows 55,000 to 80,000 clones, with about 90% occurring only once. Material: T cells isolated from PBMCs. These TCRs come from a human donor in good health.

V usage is TRBV6-6 and J usage is TRBJ1-5, with TRBD1 as a possible D gene (5 bases). The germline V gene encodes CDR1 MNHNY and CDR2 SVGAGI (reference sequence). V was shortened by 0 bases and J by 6 bases, with 12 bases between the two germline ends. The CDR3 totals 15 residues. For the CDR3, the DNA is TGTGCCAGCAGTTACTCGTCGACAGACTCTCAGCCCCAGCATTTT. Residues: CASSYSSTDSQPQHF.

V usage is TRBV25-1 and J usage is TRBJ2-3; weak D call: TRBD1 (5 bases). Germline assignment: CDR1 MGHDK and CDR2 SYGVNS. This CDR3 has 12 residues. The ends were cut back, 8 bases at V and 9 bases at J, with 15 bases in the middle. CDR3 nucleotides: TGTGCCAGCTCCCCTAACAGGCGGACGCAGTATTTT. This encodes CASSPNRRTQYF.